A single sample is the source of the 18 T cell receptor beta chains below, sequenced in a study of T cell repertoires in cytomegalovirus infection (dated by TCRdb to between 2018 and 2021). These receptors have no identified antigens. What the treatment or condition label conveys for this sample: in vitro stimulation with specific CMV peptide epitopes to enrich CMV-specific T cells. The instrument given in TCRdb is Illumina HiSeq 1500. The public reads were quality trimmed at Q25 with fastp and then assembled into clones with MiXCR by TCRdb, keeping productive beta chains. Under each unique CDR3 protein, matching rows form one entry showing the most common genes and DNA. For this sample there are about 51,000 distinct CDR3 sequences; roughly a fifth appear just once. Roughly 29% of the sample belongs to the ten largest clones. Sequenced here: CD8+ T cells from cultured PBMCs, sampled from culture after CMV antigen stimulation. Receptors were obtained from a human donor in good health (CMV status not recorded). Some clones in this sample may be carry-over from other donors' samples.

The rearrangement uses TRBV20-1 and TRBJ2-5; D is perhaps TRBD1 (6 bases). The CDR3 consists of 13 residues. With 3 bases removed from V and 1 base from J, the gap between germline ends came to 9 bases. Germline-derived CDR1 and CDR2 are DFQATT and SNEGSKA (reference sequence). CDR3 DNA: TGCAGTGCTAGCAGGGGCAGCCAAGAGACCCAGTACTTC. Translating gives CSASRGSQETQYF.

The V gene is TRBV6-6, the J gene TRBJ1-6; TRBD1 matches 11 bases. Germline CDR1 and CDR2: MNHNY and SVGAGI (reference sequence). J lost 10 bases, V lost 2 bases, and 7 bases had no gene match. The CDR3 has 16 residues. The CDR3 DNA is TGTGCCAGCAGTTACGGACAGGGGGCCATAAACTCACCCCTCCACTTT. As protein: CASSYGQGAINSPLHF.

This clonotype was found a few times. This chain links TRBV7-8 with TRBJ2-5; 8 nucleotides line up with TRBD1. V dropped 1 base and J dropped 2; count of bases not matched to a gene: 6. Per the germline V gene, CDR1 is SGHVS and CDR2 is FQNEAQ. This CDR3 is 16 amino acids long. Written as DNA, the CDR3 is TGTGCCAGCAGCTTAGTTTGGTACAGGGGGCAAGAGACCCAGTACTTC. Its protein product is CASSLVWYRGQETQYF.

This chain uses TRBV10-3 with TRBJ2-1, with TRBD2 matching 7 bases. The germline V gene has CDR1 ENHRY and CDR2 SYGVKD. The length of the CDR3 is 17 residues. Losses at the gene ends were 0 bases for V and 6 bases for J; bases not matched to a gene: 11. CDR3 in amino acids: CAISESPTSPTINEQFF. DNA of the CDR3: TGTGCCATCAGTGAGTCCCCGACTAGCCCGACAATCAATGAGCAGTTCTTC.

This clonotype has only a few counts. The rearrangement uses TRBV11-1 and TRBJ1-1; no clear D gene. The CDR3 spans 13 residues. V gave up 5 bases and J gave up 2 bases, with 9 bases separating them. Germline lookup yields CDR1 SGHAT and CDR2 FQDESV (reference sequence). CDR3 nucleotide sequence: TGTGCCAGCAGCCTATCAGTTAACACTGAAGCTTTCTTT. Translated, it gives CASSLSVNTEAFF.

The V gene is TRBV28, the J gene TRBJ2-1; no firm D call. V was shortened by 3 bases and J by 5 bases, with 5 bases between the two germline ends. Per germline, CDR1 MDHEN and CDR2 SYDVKM. CDR3 size: 12 residues. The CDR3 DNA reads TGTGCCAGCAGTTTCACGAACAATGAGCAGTTCTTC. As protein: CASSFTNNEQFF.

The chain is built from TRBV6-2 or TRBV6-3 and TRBJ2-1; D is possibly TRBD2 (6 bases). This CDR3 has 12 residues. Trimming left V 3 bases short and J 8 bases short, with 8 bases between. CDR1 and CDR2 (germline): MNHEY, SVGEGT. The CDR3 sequence: CASSYWGDEQFF. The CDR3 nucleotides read TGTGCCAGCAGTTATTGGGGGGATGAGCAGTTCTTC.

CDR3 in DNA: TGTGCCAGCAGTTGGAGGGAGGGTAGCACCGGGGAGCTGTTTTTT. Its protein is CASSWREGSTGELFF. V usage is TRBV6-5 and J usage is TRBJ2-2, with 7 bases fitting TRBD2. CDR1 MNHEY and CDR2 SVGAGI come from the germline V gene. The trim removed 4 bases at V and 4 bases at J, leaving 6 bases unmatched. This CDR3 has 15 amino acids.

The chain joins TRBV24-1 to TRBJ1-4, with TRBD1 matching over 9 bases. Germline-derived CDR1 and CDR2 are KGHDR and SFDVKD. The CDR3 sequence is 17 residues long. Unmatched junction bases numbered 7, after V lost 3 bases and J lost 3 bases. The CDR3 sequence is CATSDRTGGISNEKLFF. In DNA, the CDR3 is TGTGCCACCAGTGATCGCACAGGGGGCATATCTAATGAAAAACTGTTTTTT.

This chain links TRBV12-3 or TRBV12-4 with TRBJ1-6; 10 bases match TRBD1. V was pared by 6 bases and J by 7 bases, with 12 bases of the junction left unmatched. The CDR3 loop spans 17 amino acids. The DNA of the CDR3 is TGTGCCAGCAGGGGTATTGGGACAGGGGTCTTGAATTCACCCCTCCACTTT. Translated, it gives CASRGIGTGVLNSPLHF.

CDR3: CSVRAGTAYEQYF. The CDR3 coding sequence is TGCAGCGTTCGAGCCGGGACGGCATACGAGCAGTACTTC. This chain links TRBV29-1 with TRBJ2-7, with D perhaps assigned TRBD1 or TRBD2 (5 bases each). This CDR3 region has 13 residues. Germline V lookup: CDR1 SQVTM, CDR2 ANQGSEA. Trimming took off 5 bases at V and 4 bases at J, with 15 bases between the two ends.

This clonotype has at least ten counts. V usage is TRBV12-3 or TRBV12-4 and J usage is TRBJ1-3; D uncertain. Trimming removed 5 bases at V and 1 base at J, with 9 bases between. This CDR3 is 14 amino acids long. This CDR3 is CASSPMGSGNTIYF. In nucleotides, the CDR3 is TGTGCCAGCAGTCCCATGGGGTCTGGAAACACCATATATTTT.

The chain joins TRBV20-1 to TRBJ2-7; D call uncertain. Germline V gene sequence: CDR1 DFQATT, CDR2 SNEGSKA (reference sequence). The CDR3 has 13 residues. Between the trimmed V and J ends, which lost 5 bases and 1 base, there was a span of 12 bases. The CDR3 is CSAQDSSSYEQYF. CDR3 sequence (DNA): TGCAGTGCTCAGGATTCCTCATCCTACGAGCAGTACTTC.

This clonotype came up a few times. V gene TRBV7-2 combines with J gene TRBJ2-7; D is perhaps TRBD1 (6 bases). The CDR3 contains 17 residues. Trimming left V 7 bases short and J 5 bases short, with 27 bases between. Germline lookup yields CDR1 SGHTA and CDR2 FQGNSA. The CDR3 spells CASTIPRYGGAVHEQYF. CDR3 DNA: TGTGCCAGCACCATTCCACGATATGGGGGCGCGGTCCACGAGCAGTACTTC.

The table lists this clonotype with many counts. The chain joins TRBV19 to TRBJ2-7; D ambiguous. V was pared by 3 bases and J by 6 bases, with 15 bases between. The CDR3 runs to 14 residues. Germline V gives CDR1 LNHDA, CDR2 SQIVND (reference sequence). The DNA of the CDR3 is TGTGCCAGTAGTATTACAACTTACCGTGGCGAGCAGTACTTC. It yields the protein CASSITTYRGEQYF.

In its sample, this clonotype was seen a few times. The chain links TRBV11-2 to TRBJ2-1; D not resolved. The ends were cut back, 5 bases at V and 8 bases at J, with 13 bases in the middle. There are 13 residues in the CDR3. Germline CDR1 and CDR2: SGHAT and FQNNGV. As DNA, the CDR3 is TGTGCCAGCAGCGTCGAACTTGCGGATGAGCAGTTCTTC. The encoded protein is CASSVELADEQFF. The complete variable domain, with remaining parts taken from reference TRBV11-2 and TRBJ2-1, reads EAGVAQSPRYKIIEKRQSVAFWCNPISGHATLYWYQQILGQGPKLLIQFQNNGVVDDSQLPKDRFSAERLKGVDSTLKIQPAKLEDSAVYLCASSVELADEQFFGPGTRLTVL.

This clonotype was found a few times. The chain carries TRBV7-2 and TRBJ2-7; D unclear. Trimming removed 11 bases from V and 3 bases from J, with 11 bases in between. CDR3 size: 11 residues. Germline CDR1 reads SGHTA; CDR2 reads FQGNSA. CDR3 DNA: TGTGCCTCGGGCGGTGGCTACGAGCAGTACTTC. Protein sequence: CASGGGYEQYF.

The rearrangement links TRBV7-2 to TRBJ2-5, with unresolved D. The V end lost 1 base, the J end lost 2 bases, and 8 bases lay between the germline ends. The germline gives CDR1 SGHTA, CDR2 FQGNSA. The CDR3 has 14 residues. The chain's CDR3 is CASSLERIQETQYF. The CDR3, as DNA: TGTGCCAGCAGCTTAGAACGGATACAAGAGACCCAGTACTTC. The whole variable domain, filled in from reference TRBV7-2 and TRBJ2-5, reads GAGVSQSPSNKVTEKGKDVELRCDPISGHTALYWYRQSLGQGLEFLIYFQGNSAPDKSGLPSDRFSAERTGGSVSTLTIQRTQQEDSAVYLCASSLERIQETQYFGPGTRLLVL.